Listed below are T cell receptor beta chains from one sample, sequenced in a study of T cells in Graves' hyperthyroidism and ophthalmopathy. TCRdb processed the multiplex PCR reads anew with MiXCR; each CDR3 protein has one entry. Among a few hundred thousand distinct CDR3 sequences listed, roughly 15% were seen once. Input material: blood. The receptors come from a woman aged 18-29 years with Graves' ophthalmopathy. Each CDR3 is given with its conserved first and last residue. Each record gives: clone size, V gene, J gene, D gene, CDR3 protein, CDR3 DNA. D genes are given only for firm matches. Where a row states a size, it is once, few, many or the class of an expanded clone; other rows omit it.

NA	TRBV6-1	TRBJ2-1	NA	CASGQASYNEQFF	TGTGCCAGCGGCCAGGCTTCCTACAATGAGCAGTTCTTC
NA	TRBV28	TRBJ1-6	TRBD1	CASSVTGFNSPLHF	TGTGCCAGCAGTGTGACAGGGTTTAATTCACCCCTCCACTTT
many	TRBV28	TRBJ2-1	NA	CASSLPGRSYNEQFF	TGTGCCAGCAGTTTACCAGGGAGGTCCTACAATGAGCAGTTCTTC
many	TRBV6-2/TRBV6-3	TRBJ2-1	NA	CASRRDSSYNEQFF	TGTGCCAGCAGGAGGGACTCAAGCTACAATGAGCAGTTCTTC
NA	TRBV10-2	TRBJ2-1	NA	CASSESPGHKLSPSYSEQFF	TGCGCCAGCAGTGAGTCCCCGGGACACAAACTCTCCCCCTCCTACAGTGAGCAGTTCTTC
many	TRBV2	TRBJ1-1	NA	CASSESWQLNTESFF	TGTGCCAGCAGTGAATCTTGGCAGTTGAACACTGAATCTTTCTTT
many	TRBV6-1	TRBJ2-1	TRBD2	CASSSPSGGYYNEQFF	TGTGCCAGCAGTTCCCCTAGCGGGGGCTACTACAATGAGCAGTTCTTC
NA	TRBV30	TRBJ1-2	TRBD1	CAWSGDRGFGYTF	TGTGCCTGGAGTGGGGACAGGGGATTTGGCTACACCTTC
many	TRBV28	TRBJ2-7	TRBD2	CASSILAGSYEQYF	TGTGCCAGCAGTATACTAGCGGGATCCTACGAGCAGTACTTC
many	TRBV5-8	TRBJ2-5	TRBD2	CASRRAVAGGSLQETQYF	TGTGCCAGCAGGCGGGCGGTAGCGGGGGGTTCCCTACAAGAGACCCAGTACTTC